This TCR beta chain was observed in a study of cytomegalovirus exposure and HLA in healthy donors. V was cut by 2 bases and J by 8 bases, with 16 bases left in between. This CDR3 has 15 amino acids. Looked up from germline, CDR1 is SNHLY and CDR2 is FYNNEI. Data came from immunoSEQ multiplex PCR; TCRdb stores just in-frame clones and leaves some out. The sample yields about 190,000 clones, approximately 85% seen once. Material: PBMCs. The TCR comes from a woman aged 18-30 years in good health and CMV-seronegative. The V gene is TRBV2, the J gene TRBJ2-4; tentative D call: TRBD2 (6 bases). The CDR3 coding sequence is TGTGCCAGCAGTGAAATAGGGCAGCCGGGGGACATTCAGTACTTC. Its translation: CASSEIGQPGDIQYF.